The following is a TCR beta chain sequence with its context. The antigen it recognizes is unknown. The input lacks base qualities; no much larger clone sits a single base away. Library method: 5' RACE. Sequencing was performed on an Illumina HiSeq 2500. A second PCR of roughly 6 to 11 cycles was run with a J-beta primer mix and a sample-barcoded 5' primer. Each TCR beta cDNA molecule received a unique molecular identifier from a template-switch 5' adaptor carrying 12 random nucleotides. At least 3 million CDR3-containing paired-end reads were obtained from each sample. All of the RNA was converted into first-strand cDNA using the Mint cDNA synthesis kit, with a TRBC-specific oligonucleotide serving as the primer. Following uracil-DNA glycosylase treatment, all cDNA underwent a first 18-cycle PCR with the universal primers M1SS and BC2_uni_R. Per the original workflow: For normalization, 1 million high-quality reads, each with a distinct molecular identifier, were randomly selected from each sample. Reads sharing molecular identifiers were discarded rather than binned into consensus sequences. MiTCR, run with a Q25 quality threshold and the strictest error-elimination algorithm, handled CDR3 identification, clonotype clustering and error correction. A nonparametric unseen species model using Euler transformation provided a lower-bound estimate of total TCR beta diversity. TCRdb itself trimmed the public reads at Q25 with fastp, ran MiXCR and retained productive beta chains. One record per CDR3 amino acid sequence lists the most common genes and DNA. TCRdb's processing, not the study's, gives the V and J calls here. The sample includes over 1,200,000 distinct CDR3 sequences, with roughly 64% observed a single time. The ten largest clones take up under 8.5% of the sample.

The data originate from a study of blood T cells in healthy people across ages (dated by TCRdb to 2013 to 2016). For context, the study as a whole: In model experiments, template switching captured roughly one uniquely barcoded TCR beta cDNA molecule for every two T cells. Age-related changes in TCR beta repertoire diversity were measured in the study by deep sequencing normalized with unique cDNA molecular identifiers. The donors were split into four age groups: young (average 16 years), middle-aged (39), aged (more than 60) and long-lived (approximately 80). Two additional independent replicas of 1 million unique cDNA reads from the same blood draw were analyzed for two donors (one aged 18 to 30 and one aged 80 or older). Donors of different ages were randomly distributed across sequencing lanes to avoid experimental bias.

Study-wide findings and limitations: As age increased, observed TCR beta diversity per million T cells dropped in a roughly linear way, and a significant reduction was already evident by age roughly 36. Conclusive comparison of naive and antigen-experienced compartments was prevented by the profiling of bulk unsorted PBMCs. A strong correlation was found between observed TCR beta diversity and the percentage of naive T cells measured by flow cytometry. Estimates of total diversity based on one million sequenced T cells were regarded as lower bounds and as underestimates. Because donor CMV infection status was unknown, age-related changes in expanded clonotypes were potentially confounded. Compared with the aged group, more naive CD4+ T cells, fewer expanded clones and increased TCR diversity were shown by the long-lived group, suggesting age selection.

Donors were 30 to 45 systemically healthy Caucasian individuals from Russia aged 6 to 90 years. Approximately 9.3 milliliters of peripheral blood were drawn from each donor into EDTA-treated Vacutainer tubes. Ficoll-Paque density-gradient centrifugation was used to isolate PBMCs, with at least 6 million obtained per sample. Total RNA, at least 5 micrograms per sample, was extracted from PBMCs with Trizol reagent. For every donor, flow cytometry on a PBMC aliquot measured the percentage of naive CD45RAhigh/CD27high T cells. Specimen: blood. This receptor was taken from a man younger than 30 in good health.

CDR3 loop: CASSQAAGGAYEQYF. The sequenced DNA is TGCGCCAGCAGCCAAGCTGCGGGAGGGGCCTACGAGCAGTACTTC. Here the chain combines TRBV4-1 and TRBJ2-7; TRBD2 matches 9 bases in the middle. V and J are trimmed by 1 base and 2 bases, and the gene matches miss 3 bases of the junction. Measured from the cysteine to the phenylalanine, the CDR3 is 15 residues long. Only the CDR3 portion is preserved as DNA: 45 bases, with reading frame beginning at the first base. The CDR1 and CDR2 encoded by the germline V gene are MGHRA and YSYEKL.